The source of this T cell receptor (beta chain) is a study of T cells in Graves' hyperthyroidism and ophthalmopathy. Study observations and caveats: A 13 V-J signature model discriminated ophthalmopathy versus stable hyperthyroidism. Blood also showed most of the thyroid clonotypes that were expanded above 0.001.

This clonotype was seen ten or more times. Antigen: not known. TCR beta CDR3 regions were amplified from RNA. First-round RT-PCR with HTBI primers amplified the TCR CDR3 region. From the multiplex PCR reads, TCRdb called clonotypes with MiXCR, one entry per CDR3 protein. This table holds 500,000 to 600,000 distinct CDR3 sequences, less than 20% found once. Using 10 ml of fresh peripheral blood, PBMCs were prepared. The source is a man aged 35 to 55 with Graves' ophthalmopathy. The specimen sequenced was blood.

The CDR3 bases are TGTGCCAGCAGCCGAGGACAGTCGACAGATACGCAGTATTTT. It is translated as CASSRGQSTDTQYF. The chain has TRBV7-3 and TRBJ2-3; a weak D match, TRBD1 (6 bases). The CDR3 extends over 14 amino acids. Trimming pared 5 bases from V and 3 bases from J, leaving 12 bases between. Germline V gene data show CDR1 as SGHTA and CDR2 as FQGTGA.